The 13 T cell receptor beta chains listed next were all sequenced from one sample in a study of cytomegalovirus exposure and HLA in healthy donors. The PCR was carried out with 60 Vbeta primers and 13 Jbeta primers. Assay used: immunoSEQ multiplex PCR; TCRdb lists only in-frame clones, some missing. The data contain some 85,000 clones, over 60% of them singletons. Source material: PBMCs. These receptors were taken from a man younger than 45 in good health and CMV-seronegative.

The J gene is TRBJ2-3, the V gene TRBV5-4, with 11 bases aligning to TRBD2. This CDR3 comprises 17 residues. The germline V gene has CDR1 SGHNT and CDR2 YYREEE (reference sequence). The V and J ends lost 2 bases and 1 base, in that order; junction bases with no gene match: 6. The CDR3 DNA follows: TGTGCCAGCAGCTTTACCCTGGGACTAGCGGGCACAGATACGCAGTATTTT. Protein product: CASSFTLGLAGTDTQYF.

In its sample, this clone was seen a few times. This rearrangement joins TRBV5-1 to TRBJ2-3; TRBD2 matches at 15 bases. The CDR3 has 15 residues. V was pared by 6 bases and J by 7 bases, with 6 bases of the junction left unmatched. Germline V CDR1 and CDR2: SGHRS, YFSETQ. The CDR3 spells CASTGLAGGSNTQYF. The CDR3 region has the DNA TGCGCCAGCACCGGACTAGCGGGGGGGTCGAATACGCAGTATTTT.

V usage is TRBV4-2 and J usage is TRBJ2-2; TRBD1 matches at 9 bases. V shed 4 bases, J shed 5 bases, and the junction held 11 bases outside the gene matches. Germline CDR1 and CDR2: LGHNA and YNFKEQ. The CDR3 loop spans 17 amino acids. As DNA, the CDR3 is TGTGCCAGCAGCCGCCCCACACAGGGGGCCGGGACCGGGGAGCTGTTTTTT. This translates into CASSRPTQGAGTGELFF.

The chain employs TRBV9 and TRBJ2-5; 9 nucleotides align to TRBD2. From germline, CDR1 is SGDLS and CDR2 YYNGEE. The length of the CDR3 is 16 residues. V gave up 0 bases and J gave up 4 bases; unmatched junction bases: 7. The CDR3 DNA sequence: TGTGCCAGCAGCGTAGTGGATAGCGGGGGTGGAGAGACCCAGTACTTC. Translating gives CASSVVDSGGGETQYF.

The CDR3 region has the DNA TGTGCCAGCAGGACTAGCGGCGGCACAGATACGCAGTATTTT. It yields the protein CASRTSGGTDTQYF. The chain links TRBV5-5 to TRBJ2-3, with TRBD2 matching over 9 bases. V trimming: 5 bases; J trimming: 1 base; junction bases outside the gene matches: 2. Germline assignment: CDR1 SGHKS and CDR2 YYEKEE (reference sequence). This CDR3 contains 14 residues.

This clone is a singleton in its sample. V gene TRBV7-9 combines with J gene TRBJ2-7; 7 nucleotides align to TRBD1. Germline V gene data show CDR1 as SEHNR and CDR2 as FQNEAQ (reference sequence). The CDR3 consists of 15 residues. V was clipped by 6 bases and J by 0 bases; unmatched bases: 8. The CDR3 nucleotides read TGTGCCAGCAGGAAAGGGGCAGGGGGCTCCTACGAGCAGTACTTC. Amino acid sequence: CASRKGAGGSYEQYF.

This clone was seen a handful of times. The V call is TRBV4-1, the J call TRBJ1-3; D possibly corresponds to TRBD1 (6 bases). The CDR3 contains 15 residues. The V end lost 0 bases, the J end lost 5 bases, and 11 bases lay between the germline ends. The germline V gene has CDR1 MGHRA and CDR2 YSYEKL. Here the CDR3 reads CASSQDGRDRNTIYF. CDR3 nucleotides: TGCGCCAGCAGCCAAGATGGGAGGGACAGAAACACCATATATTTT.

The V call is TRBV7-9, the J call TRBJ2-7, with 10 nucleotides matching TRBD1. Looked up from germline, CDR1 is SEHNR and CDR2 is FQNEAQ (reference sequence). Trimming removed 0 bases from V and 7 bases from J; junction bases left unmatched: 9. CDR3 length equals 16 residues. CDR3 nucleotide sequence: TGTGCCAGCAGCTTAGCGAGGAGACAGGGGGCGTTTGAGCAGTACTTC. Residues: CASSLARRQGAFEQYF.

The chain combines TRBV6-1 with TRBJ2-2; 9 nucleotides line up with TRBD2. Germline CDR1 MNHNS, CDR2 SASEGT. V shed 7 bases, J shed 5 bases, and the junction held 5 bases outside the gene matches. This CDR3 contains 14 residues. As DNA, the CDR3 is TGTGCCAGCATTCGGACTAGCGAAACCGGGGAGCTGTTTTTT. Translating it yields CASIRTSETGELFF.

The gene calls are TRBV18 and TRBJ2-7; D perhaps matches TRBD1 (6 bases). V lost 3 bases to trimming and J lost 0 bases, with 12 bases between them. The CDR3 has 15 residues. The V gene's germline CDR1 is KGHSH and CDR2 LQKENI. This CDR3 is CASSPKQGSSYEQYF. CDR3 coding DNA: TGTGCCAGCTCACCTAAACAGGGAAGCTCCTACGAGCAGTACTTC.

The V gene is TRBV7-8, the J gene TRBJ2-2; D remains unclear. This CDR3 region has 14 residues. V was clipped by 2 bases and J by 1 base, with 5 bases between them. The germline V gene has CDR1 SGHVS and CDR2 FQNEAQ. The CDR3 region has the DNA TGTGCCAGCAGCTTATCTAAGAACACCGGGGAGCTGTTTTTT. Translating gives CASSLSKNTGELFF.

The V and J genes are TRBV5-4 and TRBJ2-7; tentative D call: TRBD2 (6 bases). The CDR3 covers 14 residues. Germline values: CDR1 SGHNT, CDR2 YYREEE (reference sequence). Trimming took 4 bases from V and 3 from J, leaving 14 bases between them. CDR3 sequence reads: CASSGPGDNYEQYF. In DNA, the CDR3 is TGTGCCAGCAGCGGCCCGGGGGATAACTACGAGCAGTACTTC. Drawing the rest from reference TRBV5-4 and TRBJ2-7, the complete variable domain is ETGVTQSPTHLIKTRGQQVTLRCSSQSGHNTVSWYQQALGQGPQFIFQYYREEENGRGNFPPRFSGLQFPNYSSELNVNALELDDSALYLCASSGPGDNYEQYFGPGTRLTVT.

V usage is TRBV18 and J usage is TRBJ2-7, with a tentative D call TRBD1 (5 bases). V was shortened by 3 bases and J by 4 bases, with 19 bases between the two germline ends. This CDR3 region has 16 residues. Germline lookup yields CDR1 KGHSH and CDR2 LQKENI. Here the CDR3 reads CASSPGTGRRTYEQYF. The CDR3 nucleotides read TGTGCCAGCTCACCGGGAACAGGTCGCCGAACTTACGAGCAGTACTTC.